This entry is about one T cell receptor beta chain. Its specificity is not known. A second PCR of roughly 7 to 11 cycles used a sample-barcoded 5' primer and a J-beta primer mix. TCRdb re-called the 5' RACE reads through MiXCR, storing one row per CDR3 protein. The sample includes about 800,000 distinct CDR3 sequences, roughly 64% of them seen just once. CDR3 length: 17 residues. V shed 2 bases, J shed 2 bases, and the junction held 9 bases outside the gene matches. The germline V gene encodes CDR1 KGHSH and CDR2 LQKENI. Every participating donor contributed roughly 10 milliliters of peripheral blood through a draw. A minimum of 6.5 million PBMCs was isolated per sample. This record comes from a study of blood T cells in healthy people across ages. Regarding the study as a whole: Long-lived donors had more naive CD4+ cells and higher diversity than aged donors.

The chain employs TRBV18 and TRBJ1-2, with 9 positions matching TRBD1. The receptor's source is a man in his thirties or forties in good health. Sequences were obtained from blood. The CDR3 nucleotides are TGTGCCAGCTCACCATCAACCGGGACAGGGAGAAACTATGGCTACACCTTC. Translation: CASSPSTGTGRNYGYTF.